The clone carrying this T cell receptor (beta chain) occurred a few times. The data stem from a study of blood T cell repertoires in COVID-19. Across the whole study: Sites in the United States, Italy and Spain provided acute and convalescent COVID-19 samples. PBMCs, B-cell-depleted T cells, or T cells were the source of the cDNA or gDNA that made up the material.

Ages ranged from roughly 18 to 100 years, with residence in approximately 23 US areas. TCRdb's table, derived via immunoSEQ multiplex PCR, lists solely in-frame clones and lacks some. The repertoire holds around 450,000 clones, 87% seen once, with roughly 2% in the top ten. The material sequenced was PBMCs or T cells enriched from blood (not recorded which). The source is a woman aged 18-29 years with acute COVID-19.

This chain's CDR3 is CAISVVQGDSPLHF. The CDR3 DNA sequence: TGTGCCATCAGTGTGGTGCAGGGGGATTCACCCCTCCACTTT. The chain joins TRBV10-3 to TRBJ1-6; TRBD1 matches 7 bases. V shed 4 bases and J 8 bases; nucleotides not matched to a gene: 5. CDR1 ENHRY and CDR2 SYGVKD come from the germline V gene. The CDR3 loop spans 14 amino acids.